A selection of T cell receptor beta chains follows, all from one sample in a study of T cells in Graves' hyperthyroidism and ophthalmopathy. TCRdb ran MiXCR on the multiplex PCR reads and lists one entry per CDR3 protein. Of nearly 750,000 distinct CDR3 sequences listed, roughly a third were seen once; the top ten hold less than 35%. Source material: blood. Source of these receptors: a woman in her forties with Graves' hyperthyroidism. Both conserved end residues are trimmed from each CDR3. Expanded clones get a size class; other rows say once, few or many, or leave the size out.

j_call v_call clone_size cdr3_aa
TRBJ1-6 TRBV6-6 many ASSPAQNSPLH
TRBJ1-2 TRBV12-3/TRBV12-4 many ASSFAGGGSNYGYT
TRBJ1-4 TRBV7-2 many ASSFRGGDEKLF
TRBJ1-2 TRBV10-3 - ATEEAGTGNT
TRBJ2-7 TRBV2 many ASSQQGGEYEQY
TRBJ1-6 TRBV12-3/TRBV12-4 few ASSMLQGSLHSPLH
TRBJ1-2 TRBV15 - ATSSFPWTGGFYGYT
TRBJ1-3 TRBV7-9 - ASSGGGGRVSGNTIY
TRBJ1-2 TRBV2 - ASSTRREGGYT
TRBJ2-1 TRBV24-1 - ATSDQGTSGRHYNEQF
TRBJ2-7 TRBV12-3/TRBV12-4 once ASRNGREQY
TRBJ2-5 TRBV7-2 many ASRPPGATQY
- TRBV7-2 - ASSLGASGRLDTQY
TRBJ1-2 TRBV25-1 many ASSAIGTAVYGYT
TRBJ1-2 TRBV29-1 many SVEGWVGSRYGYT
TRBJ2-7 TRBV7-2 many ASSLVLGAGYEQY
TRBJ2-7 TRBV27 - ASSRKRDRGYEQY
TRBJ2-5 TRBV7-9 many ASSLDLEPRTQY
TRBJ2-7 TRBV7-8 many ASSLGTESFS
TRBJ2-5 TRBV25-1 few ASSEWGAGSWGTQY
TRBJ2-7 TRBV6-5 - ASREELAGFYEQY
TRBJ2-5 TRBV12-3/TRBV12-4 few ASSYRGQSGETQY
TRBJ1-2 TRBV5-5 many ASSTGQDGSGYT
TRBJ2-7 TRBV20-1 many SARAGGTSGYEQY
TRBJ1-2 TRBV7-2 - ASSLTQGYGYT
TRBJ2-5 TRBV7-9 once ASSFRLAGLGETQY
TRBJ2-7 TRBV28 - ASSQTGDKQY
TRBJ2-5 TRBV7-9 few ASSLNKDQY
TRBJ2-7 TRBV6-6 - ASSYSPGGFEQY
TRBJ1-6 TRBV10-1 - ASSRFAGGNSPLH
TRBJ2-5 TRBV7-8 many ASSLARDSPGTQY
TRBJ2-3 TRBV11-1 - ASSTRLAGEVDTQY
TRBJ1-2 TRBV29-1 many SVGDRERCT
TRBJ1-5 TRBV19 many ASRNTGVNQPQH
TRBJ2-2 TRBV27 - ASSFSSGTGYTGELF
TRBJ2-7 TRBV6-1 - ASNDRAYEQY
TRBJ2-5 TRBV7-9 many ASSPMGREQETQY
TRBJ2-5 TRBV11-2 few ASSLAGGMWETQY
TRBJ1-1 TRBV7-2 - ASSPGALNTEAF
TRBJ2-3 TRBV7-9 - ASSLAGDRDTQY
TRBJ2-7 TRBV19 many ASSFRTSDSYEQY
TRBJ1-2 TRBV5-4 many ASSSPPGGVDYGYT
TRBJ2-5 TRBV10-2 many ASSESRRSSGGVKETQY
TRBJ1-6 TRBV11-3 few ASSREGQVGSPLH
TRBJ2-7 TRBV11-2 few ASSTRLGGEQY
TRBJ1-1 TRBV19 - ASTTPKGIPTEAF
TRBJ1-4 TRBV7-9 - ASSLASGGWGKEKLF
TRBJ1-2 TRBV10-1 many ASSHTGTNGYT
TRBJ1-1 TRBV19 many ASKSRDEHTEAF
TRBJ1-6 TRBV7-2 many ASSARAEGSPLH
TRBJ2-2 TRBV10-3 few AISAWGQGVNTGELF
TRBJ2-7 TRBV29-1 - SALTSGRPGEQY